These 22 T cell receptor beta chains were sequenced from one sample in a study of PD-1 blockade in classical Hodgkin lymphoma. Time point specified: cycle 4 day 1 (C4D1), after six to seven weeks of nivolumab. Relapse was seen in all patients after autologous stem cell transplantation, and brentuximab vedotin exposure was variable. Repertoires were generated with immunoSEQ multiplex PCR, while TCRdb's copy carries only in-frame clones and drops some. Of around 50,000 clones listed, approximately 76% are singletons. The sequences come from peripheral blood mononuclear cells (PBMCs), collected before the fourth cycle of nivolumab. These receptors were taken from a human donor with classical Hodgkin lymphoma.

This chain links TRBV27 with TRBJ2-7; a weak D match, TRBD1 (5 bases). Trimming left V 2 bases short and J 4 bases short, with 12 bases between. Germline lookup yields CDR1 MNHEY and CDR2 SMNVEV (reference sequence). The CDR3 length is 14 residues. This CDR3 reads CASSLKGPGYEQYF. DNA of the CDR3: TGTGCCAGCAGTTTAAAGGGCCCAGGGTACGAGCAGTACTTC.

The chain has TRBV28 and TRBJ2-1, with 8 bases aligning to TRBD2. The CDR3 has 16 amino acids. The J segment lost 8 bases and the V segment lost 8 bases, leaving 17 bases of the junction unmatched. CDR1 and CDR2 from the germline V gene are MDHEN and SYDVKM. In DNA form, the CDR3 reads TGTGCCAGCTCGACCTCTCCCGGGAGGGCTCGCGATGAGCAGTTCTTC. Translating gives CASSTSPGRARDEQFF.

This clone came up a few times. The CDR3 protein is CASSRIPDRGGNYGYTF. DNA of the CDR3: TGTGCCAGCAGTCGGATTCCAGACAGGGGAGGAAACTATGGCTACACCTTC. The J gene is TRBJ1-2, the V gene TRBV21-1; TRBD1 is the table's D call, not checked against the DNA. TRBV21-1 counts as a pseudogene. The CDR3 extends over 17 amino acids.

V and J are TRBV5-3 and TRBJ1-2; weak D call: TRBD1 (6 bases). TRBV5-3 is an ORF for which the function is uncertain. V was cut by 3 bases and J by 4 bases, with 13 bases left in between. The CDR3 extends over 14 amino acids. The CDR3 DNA follows: TGTGCCAGAAGCTCCCGGACAGAAAGCTATGGCTACACCTTC. Its translation: CARSSRTESYGYTF.

This clone was counted a few times. This chain joins TRBV6-6 and TRBJ1-4; the match to TRBD1 covers 8 bases. This CDR3 is built from 16 residues. Trimming at V came to 6 bases and at J to 9 bases, leaving 15 bases not matched to a gene. Per the germline V gene, CDR1 is MNHNY and CDR2 is SVGAGI (reference sequence). The CDR3 sequence is CASSGFQGALTQKLFF. The CDR3 nucleotides are TGTGCCAGCAGCGGTTTTCAGGGGGCCCTAACACAAAAACTGTTTTTT.

The chain recombines TRBV28 with TRBJ2-7, with 9 nucleotides matching TRBD1. V lost 3 bases, J lost 2 bases, and 5 bases stayed unmatched. CDR1 and CDR2 (germline): MDHEN, SYDVKM. The CDR3 contains 15 residues. The CDR3 region is CASSLGQGVPYEQYF. CDR3 nucleotides: TGTGCCAGCAGTTTGGGACAGGGCGTCCCCTACGAGCAGTACTTC.

This rearrangement joins TRBV5-1 to TRBJ2-7; D may be TRBD1 (6 bases). Trimming shortened V by 2 bases and J by 0 bases, and 15 bases separated the two germline ends. In germline, CDR1 is SGHRS, CDR2 YFSETQ. The CDR3 is made up of 16 amino acids. CDR3 region: CASSFTGLFSSYEQYF. The CDR3 coding sequence is TGCGCCAGCAGCTTCACAGGGTTGTTCAGCTCCTACGAGCAGTACTTC.

The chain recombines TRBV2 with TRBJ2-2, with 9 bases that match TRBD2. Trimming took 5 bases from V and 3 from J; bases not matched to a gene: 4. Germline-derived CDR1 and CDR2 are SNHLY and FYNNEI. CDR3 size: 15 residues. The chain's CDR3 is CASSPTSGHTGELFF. The CDR3 region has the DNA TGTGCCAGCAGTCCAACTAGCGGGCACACCGGGGAGCTGTTTTTT. Using reference TRBV2 and TRBJ2-2 for the parts outside the CDR3, the full variable domain is EPEVTQTPSHQVTQMGQEVILRCVPISNHLYFYWYRQILGQKVEFLVSFYNNEISEKSEIFDDQFSVERPDGSNFTLKIRSTKLEDSAMYFCASSPTSGHTGELFFGEGSRLTVL.

The V call is TRBV6-5, the J call TRBJ1-4, with D hard to call. This CDR3 contains 13 residues. V lost 4 bases to trimming and J lost 8 bases, with 11 bases between them. The V gene's germline CDR1 is MNHEY and CDR2 SVGAGI. CDR3 DNA: TGTGCCAGCAGTTCCAACAGACGGGAAAAACTGTTTTTT. Protein: CASSSNRREKLFF.

The V and J genes are TRBV11-2 and TRBJ2-2; 8 bases agree with TRBD2. This CDR3 is 17 amino acids long. J was trimmed by 4 bases and V by 0 bases; bases with no gene match: 7. The germline V gene encodes CDR1 SGHAT and CDR2 FQNNGV. Here the CDR3 reads CASSLDEAGVSTGELFF. DNA of the CDR3: TGTGCCAGCAGCTTAGATGAAGCGGGAGTTAGCACCGGGGAGCTGTTTTTT.

The rearrangement links TRBV2 to TRBJ1-1; unclear D gene. V was pared by 2 bases and J by 1 base, with 11 bases between. Germline loops: CDR1 SNHLY, CDR2 FYNNEI. This CDR3 comprises 15 residues. The CDR3 DNA follows: TGTGCCAGCAGTGAATTTAGGAATACGAACACTGAAGCTTTCTTT. It yields the protein CASSEFRNTNTEAFF.

The rearrangement links TRBV5-1 to TRBJ2-1; D not resolved. V was shortened by 0 bases and J by 3 bases, with 10 bases between the two germline ends. Germline V gene data show CDR1 as SGHRS and CDR2 as YFSETQ. The CDR3 totals 15 residues. As DNA, the CDR3 is TGCGCCAGCAGCTTGGATTTAGGGAACTACAATGAGCAGTTCTTC. Translating gives CASSLDLGNYNEQFF.

The rearrangement uses TRBV5-1 and TRBJ2-1; the D is unclear. With 0 bases removed from V and 8 bases from J, the gap between germline ends came to 9 bases. Germline V gene lookup returns CDR1 SGHRS and CDR2 YFSETQ. The CDR3 consists of 13 residues. CDR3 sequence reads: CASSLDRGDEQFF. In nucleotides, the CDR3 is TGCGCCAGCAGCTTGGATAGAGGCGATGAGCAGTTCTTC.

The chain uses TRBV29-1 and TRBJ2-1, with D uncertain. The V end lost 4 bases, the J end lost 9 bases, and 10 bases lay between the germline ends. The CDR3 is 11 residues long. The V gene's germline CDR1 is SQVTM and CDR2 ANQGSEA. The CDR3 sequence is CSVGRDGEQFF. DNA for the CDR3: TGCAGCGTTGGAAGGGATGGTGAGCAGTTCTTC.

V and J are TRBV5-4 and TRBJ1-6; TRBD1 is a possible D gene (6 bases). CDR1 and CDR2 (germline): SGHNT, YYREEE (reference sequence). V gave up 4 bases and J gave up 6 bases, with 11 bases separating them. CDR3 size: 14 residues. The CDR3 DNA is TGTGCCAGCAGCCTAGGGGGTGGTAATTCACCCCTCCACTTT. This sequence encodes CASSLGGGNSPLHF.

The chain is built from TRBV5-6 and TRBJ2-1; D remains unclear. The CDR3 sequence is 15 residues long. V lost 0 bases to trimming and J lost 0 bases, with 7 bases between them. Germline lookup yields CDR1 SGHDT and CDR2 YYEEEE. The CDR3 here is CASSLGASSYNEQFF. As DNA, the CDR3 is TGTGCCAGCAGCTTGGGCGCGAGCTCCTACAATGAGCAGTTCTTC.

This chain joins TRBV5-5 and TRBJ2-7; 7 nucleotides line up with TRBD1. V lost 7 bases and J lost 0; bases outside the gene matches: 4. Germline CDR1 and CDR2: SGHKS and YYEKEE (reference sequence). The CDR3 sequence is 13 residues long. CDR3 nucleotides: TGTGCCAGCGGCCGGGACAGCTCCTACGAGCAGTACTTC. Translation gives CASGRDSSYEQYF.

J is TRBJ1-4 and V is TRBV6-6; TRBD1 agrees at 9 bases. This CDR3 comprises 16 residues. V was pared by 5 bases and J by 7 bases, with 11 bases of the junction left unmatched. CDR1 and CDR2 (germline): MNHNY, SVGAGI (reference sequence). For the CDR3, the DNA is TGTGCCAGCAGTCTTACACAGGGGGCGCTTGGTGAAAAACTGTTTTTT. This codes for CASSLTQGALGEKLFF.

The chain combines TRBV27 with TRBJ2-3; 9 bases match TRBD1. This CDR3 has 16 amino acids. The V gene end was trimmed by 4 bases and the J gene end by 1 base; junction bases not matched to a gene: 6. The germline V gene encodes CDR1 MNHEY and CDR2 SMNVEV (reference sequence). CDR3 sequence: CASSYRGQGGTDTQYF. The CDR3 region has the DNA TGTGCCAGCAGTTACCGGGGACAGGGTGGCACAGATACGCAGTATTTT.

The chain combines TRBV19 with TRBJ2-5, with 9 bases that match TRBD2. The CDR3 loop spans 16 amino acids. V was clipped by 5 bases and J by 7 bases; unmatched bases: 14. The germline CDR1 and CDR2 sequences are LNHDA and SQIVND (reference sequence). In DNA, the CDR3 is TGTGCCAGTAGTCCGGCGGATAGCGGGAGACGAGGGACCCAGTACTTC. As protein: CASSPADSGRRGTQYF.

The chain uses TRBV13 and TRBJ2-7; 11 nucleotides agree with TRBD1. The CDR3 loop spans 16 amino acids. Unmatched junction bases numbered 8, after V lost 3 bases and J lost 4 bases. Germline values: CDR1 PRHDT, CDR2 FYEKMQ (reference sequence). The chain's CDR3 is CASSLGTGGTWYEQYF. The CDR3 DNA sequence: TGTGCCAGCAGCTTGGGGACAGGGGGAACGTGGTACGAGCAGTACTTC.

V gene TRBV18 combines with J gene TRBJ2-1, with a possible D match to TRBD2 (6 bases). The V end lost 3 bases, the J end lost 5 bases, and 8 bases lay between the germline ends. The germline V gene has CDR1 KGHSH and CDR2 LQKENI. The CDR3 length is 13 residues. This CDR3 is CASSPGLNNEQFF. The CDR3 DNA reads TGTGCCAGCTCACCGGGACTGAACAATGAGCAGTTCTTC. Together with reference TRBV18 and TRBJ2-1, the CDR3 gives the full variable domain: NAGVMQNPRHLVRRRGQEARLRCSPMKGHSHVYWYRQLPEEGLKFMVYLQKENIIDESGMPKERFSAEFPKEGPSILRIQQVVRGDSAAYFCASSPGLNNEQFFGPGTRLTVL.